These 32 T cell receptor beta chains share one sample of origin, sequenced in a study of T cells in Graves' hyperthyroidism and ophthalmopathy. RNA transcripts gave rise to amplified TCR beta CDR3 regions. A first-round RT-PCR of the TCR CDR3 used the HTBI primer set. MiXCR, applied by TCRdb to the multiplex PCR reads, yields one record per CDR3 protein. Here the sample spans 300,000 to 350,000 distinct CDR3 sequences, less than 20% being singletons. The sequencing sample was made of blood. These receptors originate from a woman aged 40 to 50 with Graves' ophthalmopathy.

In this sample, this clonotype turned up many times. V is TRBV27 and J is TRBJ1-1, with TRBD1 matching 7 bases. Germline V gene sequence: CDR1 MNHEY, CDR2 SMNVEV (reference sequence). V dropped 1 base and J dropped 3; count of bases not matched to a gene: 2. The CDR3 is 14 residues long. The CDR3 nucleotides are TGTGCCAGCAGTTTATTCGGGACAGACACTGAAGCTTTCTTT. Translation gives CASSLFGTDTEAFF.

This clonotype occurred many times. The chain couples TRBV12-3 or TRBV12-4 to TRBJ1-5; D is uncertain. The CDR3 is 11 residues long. V lost 6 bases and J lost 6, with 6 bases in between. CDR3 sequence (DNA): TGTGCCAGCAGCATAAGTCAGCCCCAGCATTTT. It is translated as CASSISQPQHF.

V and J are TRBV12-3 or TRBV12-4 and TRBJ2-5, with D perhaps TRBD2 (5 bases). V lost 4 bases and J 0 bases, leaving 15 bases between the germline ends. The CDR3 consists of 16 residues. The CDR3 here is CASSSLLGVHQETQYF. The CDR3 DNA reads as TGTGCCAGCAGTTCCTTATTGGGAGTCCACCAAGAGACCCAGTACTTC.

This clonotype was seen at least ten times. The V call is TRBV20-1, the J call TRBJ1-5, with 10 bases identical to TRBD1. This CDR3 has 13 residues. In germline, CDR1 is DFQATT, CDR2 SNEGSKA (reference sequence). Trimming cost V 7 bases and J 5 bases; bases outside gene matches: 5. CDR3 loop: CSVSTGGYQPQHF. The CDR3 DNA follows: TGCAGTGTTTCGACAGGGGGCTATCAGCCCCAGCATTTT.

This clonotype was observed many times. This chain connects TRBV7-2 to TRBJ2-7; 8 bases are a match to TRBD1. The germline V gene has CDR1 SGHTA and CDR2 FQGNSA. This CDR3 has 14 amino acids. V shed 5 bases and J 4 bases; nucleotides not matched to a gene: 7. CDR3 nucleotides: TGTGCCAGCAGCCCAAACAGGGGGGCTTACGAGCAGTACTTC. It encodes CASSPNRGAYEQYF.

This clonotype was picked up many times. The V and J genes are TRBV3-1 and TRBJ1-5, with D unresolved. Trimming pared 6 bases from V and 4 bases from J, leaving 16 bases between. The CDR3 runs to 15 residues. From germline, CDR1 is LGHDT and CDR2 YNNKEL (reference sequence). CDR3: CASSQIPGSNQPQHF. As DNA, the CDR3 is TGTGCCAGCAGTCAAATCCCGGGATCGAATCAGCCCCAGCATTTT.

This clonotype came up many times. The V call is TRBV30, the J call TRBJ1-5; TRBD1 might be the D (5 bases). The V gene lost 1 base and the J gene lost 7 bases, with 23 bases spanning the gap. CDR1 is GTSNPN and CDR2 is SVGIG in the germline V gene (reference sequence). The CDR3 consists of 17 residues. The CDR3 nucleotides are TGTGCCTGGAGTGCTGAGGGTGGAGGGGCCCGGGTCCAGCCCCAGCATTTT. Translation gives CAWSAEGGGARVQPQHF.

Remarks on this clonotype: Germline is not matched at one junction end, which may reflect a read error. V usage is TRBV6-1 and J usage is TRBJ1-2; 9 bases map to TRBD1. Germline CDR1 reads MNHNS; CDR2 reads SASEGT. The CDR3 totals 13 residues. The CDR3 bases are TGTGCCAGCAGACTCAACAGGGGGCGAGGGAACATCTTC. The encoded protein is CASRLNRGRGNIF.

This clonotype was observed at least ten times. The V call is TRBV5-1, the J call TRBJ1-1; the D is unclear. In germline, CDR1 is SGHRS, CDR2 YFSETQ. This CDR3 has 15 residues. The germline V and J ends were trimmed by 0 bases and 0 bases, with 9 bases remaining between them. The DNA of the CDR3 is TGCGCCAGCAGCTTGGGGGGTCAGATGAACACTGAAGCTTTCTTT. Translating gives CASSLGGQMNTEAFF.

To note about this clonotype: Since a much larger clone is just one base distant, this may be a read error. The V call is TRBV6-1, the J call TRBJ2-2; TRBD2 matches 14 bases. Germline V gene data show CDR1 as MNHNS and CDR2 as SASEGT. The CDR3 spans 15 residues. The CDR3 protein is CSSRGLAGGTGELFF. CDR3 DNA: TGTTCCAGCAGAGGACTAGCGGGAGGCACCGGGGAGCTGTTTTTT.

In its sample, this clonotype was seen many times. The rearrangement links TRBV5-1 to TRBJ2-2; TRBD2 aligns across 13 bases. Looked up from germline, CDR1 is SGHRS and CDR2 is YFSETQ. The CDR3 runs to 19 residues. J was trimmed by 6 bases and V by 4 bases; bases with no gene match: 15. CDR3 coding DNA: TGCGCCAGCAGCAGGACTAGCGGGAGAGTTCGTGTGCTAGCCGGGGAGCTGTTTTTT. Translated, it gives CASSRTSGRVRVLAGELFF.

At least ten counts were recorded for this clonotype. This chain joins TRBV7-3 and TRBJ2-5, with D tentatively TRBD2 (5 bases). The CDR3 covers 13 residues. The V and J ends lost 2 bases and 2 bases respectively, with 6 bases between them. CDR1 and CDR2 (germline): SGHTA, FQGTGA. CDR3 bases: TGTGCCAGCAGCTTAGAGCGGCAAGAGACCCAGTACTTC. Protein: CASSLERQETQYF. The variable domain in full, with the rest retrieved from reference TRBV7-3 and TRBJ2-5, is GAGVSQTPSNKVTEKGKYVELRCDPISGHTALYWYRQSLGQGPEFLIYFQGTGAADDSGLPNDRFFAVRPEGSVSTLKIQRTERGDSAVYLCASSLERQETQYFGPGTRLLVL.

This clonotype was seen ten or more times. The chain joins TRBV6-1 to TRBJ1-1; a weak D match, TRBD1 (5 bases). CDR1 and CDR2 (germline): MNHNS, SASEGT. Trimming stripped 6 bases from V and 3 bases from J, with 14 bases between. The CDR3 loop spans 14 amino acids. In nucleotides, the CDR3 is TGTGCCAGCAGAGGCGTTGGGGGGTACACTGAAGCTTTCTTT. Encoded protein: CASRGVGGYTEAFF.

This clonotype came up many times. V usage is TRBV12-3 or TRBV12-4 and J usage is TRBJ2-2, with D unclear. V lost 2 bases and J 6 bases, leaving 7 bases between the germline ends. This CDR3 region has 13 residues. CDR3: CASSLSRAGELFF. The DNA for the CDR3 is TGTGCCAGCAGTTTATCGAGAGCCGGGGAGCTGTTTTTT.

The gene calls are TRBV10-1 and TRBJ2-5; unclear D gene. The CDR3 contains 14 residues. Germline V gives CDR1 WNHNN, CDR2 SYGVQD (reference sequence). V was trimmed by 0 bases and J by 5 bases, leaving 10 bases between them. The CDR3 DNA is TGCGCCAGCAGTGAGTCAGGCTTAGGGGAGACCCAGTACTTC. It translates to CASSESGLGETQYF.

This clonotype was picked up many times. The genes are TRBV25-1 and TRBJ1-1; 8 bases match TRBD1. CDR3 size: 13 residues. Losses at the gene ends were 5 bases for V and 5 bases for J; bases not matched to a gene: 4. CDR1 and CDR2 from the germline V gene are MGHDK and SYGVNS. The CDR3 region is CASSWQGATEAFF. Here the CDR3 DNA reads TGTGCCAGCAGTTGGCAGGGGGCTACTGAAGCTTTCTTT.

This clonotype appeared many times. The chain has TRBV3-1 and TRBJ2-7; TRBD2 matches 7 bases. The germline CDR1 and CDR2 sequences are LGHDT and YNNKEL (reference sequence). J gave up 0 bases and V 7 bases, and 6 bases lay outside the gene matches. This CDR3 has 14 amino acids. CDR3 sequence: CASTSSGLSYEQYF. Here the CDR3 DNA reads TGTGCCAGCACCTCTAGCGGCCTCTCCTACGAGCAGTACTTC.

Many counts were recorded for this clonotype. The J gene is TRBJ2-2, the V gene TRBV9; D perhaps matches TRBD2 (6 bases). V was trimmed by 7 bases and J by 2 bases, leaving 9 bases between them. The CDR3 runs 13 residues. CDR1 and CDR2 from the germline V gene are SGDLS and YYNGEE. CDR3: CASSAGNTGELFF. In DNA, the CDR3 is TGTGCCAGCTCGGCGGGAAACACCGGGGAGCTGTTTTTT. The full variable domain, rest sourced from reference TRBV9 and TRBJ2-2, is DSGVTQTPKHLITATGQRVTLRCSPRSGDLSVYWYQQSLDQGLQFLIQYYNGEERAKGNILERFSAQQFPDLHSELNLSSLELGDSALYFCASSAGNTGELFFGEGSRLTVL.

This chain joins TRBV5-1 and TRBJ1-2, with a possible D match to TRBD1 (5 bases). Germline CDR1 reads SGHRS; CDR2 reads YFSETQ. The CDR3 spans 14 residues. V was pared by 1 base and J by 4 bases, with 11 bases between. As DNA, the CDR3 is TGCGCCAGCAGCTTGCTGGGGGATGTCTATGGCTACACCTTC. Translated, it gives CASSLLGDVYGYTF.

This clonotype was seen ten or more times. The chain has TRBV19 and TRBJ2-2; perhaps TRBD2 as D (5 bases). Germline CDR1 is LNHDA and CDR2 is SQIVND (reference sequence). V lost 1 base and J lost 4, with 7 bases in between. The CDR3 is made up of 14 amino acids. The CDR3 sequence: CASSIAGITGELFF. CDR3 DNA sequence: TGTGCCAGTAGTATAGCGGGGATCACCGGGGAGCTGTTTTTT.

This clonotype was recorded at least ten times. The genes are TRBV30 and TRBJ2-7; tentatively, D is TRBD1 (6 bases). V lost 8 bases to trimming and J lost 4 bases, with 27 bases between them. The CDR3 is 16 residues long. Germline V lookup: CDR1 GTSNPN, CDR2 SVGIG (reference sequence). CDR3 in amino acids: CARTGGPGEGVYEQYF. DNA for the CDR3: TGTGCCCGAACCGGAGGTCCAGGTGAGGGGGTTTACGAGCAGTACTTC.

This clonotype was counted many times. This chain connects TRBV11-2 to TRBJ2-5; 14 bases align to TRBD2. CDR1 SGHAT and CDR2 FQNNGV come from the germline V gene. V lost 5 bases and J lost 3; bases outside the gene matches: 5. This CDR3 comprises 16 residues. The chain's CDR3 is CASSQGTSGREETQYF. CDR3 sequence (DNA): TGTGCCAGCAGCCAAGGGACTAGCGGGAGAGAAGAGACCCAGTACTTC.

This clonotype was observed a handful of times. DNA of the CDR3: TGTGCCAGCAGGGGAGCGGGAGTCAAGGGATTTGGCGAGCAGTACTTC. Translated: CASRGAGVKGFGEQYF. The chain links TRBV6-1 to TRBJ2-7; 8 bases agree with TRBD2. Per germline, CDR1 MNHNS and CDR2 SASEGT. With 6 bases clipped from V and 6 bases from J, the junction kept 16 bases outside the gene matches. The CDR3 contains 16 residues.

This clonotype was seen at least ten times. The chain is built from TRBV11-2 and TRBJ1-1; possibly TRBD1 for D (5 bases). The CDR3 spans 15 residues. In germline, CDR1 is SGHAT, CDR2 FQNNGV. Trimming removed 6 bases from V and 4 bases from J, with 18 bases in between. DNA of the CDR3: TGTGCCAGCAGTATGGGGCGACGGTCGGGCACTGAAGCTTTCTTT. Amino acid sequence: CASSMGRRSGTEAFF.

This clonotype was seen ten or more times. This sequence joins TRBV2 and TRBJ1-2; D is unclear. Per the germline V gene, CDR1 is SNHLY and CDR2 is FYNNEI. The CDR3 has 14 residues. With 4 bases removed from V and 2 bases from J, the gap between germline ends came to 11 bases. CDR3 sequence reads: CASSAKRLNYGYTF. CDR3 in DNA: TGTGCCAGCAGTGCAAAACGGTTAAACTATGGCTACACCTTC.

This clonotype was counted ten times or more. The rearrangement links TRBV19 to TRBJ2-7; a possible D gene is TRBD1 (6 bases). This CDR3 is 13 amino acids long. The germline V gene has CDR1 LNHDA and CDR2 SQIVND (reference sequence). The germline V and J ends were trimmed by 8 bases and 0 bases, with 11 bases remaining between them. Here the CDR3 DNA reads TGTGCCAGTCGCCGGGACAACTCCTACGAGCAGTACTTC. It translates to CASRRDNSYEQYF.

This chain joins TRBV6-1 and TRBJ1-2, with 9 bases aligning to TRBD1. This CDR3 has 14 residues. V shed 7 bases, J shed 8 bases, and the junction held 11 bases outside the gene matches. Germline V CDR1 and CDR2: MNHNS, SASEGT. The CDR3: CASTPGTGRGGYTF. The CDR3 region has the DNA TGTGCCAGCACCCCGGGGACAGGGAGGGGAGGCTACACCTTC.

This clonotype was counted at least ten times. The gene calls are TRBV6-2 or TRBV6-3 and TRBJ1-5, with D possibly TRBD1 on 5 matching bases. V dropped 5 bases and J dropped 4 bases, with 12 bases sitting between them. This CDR3 has 14 residues. Germline lookup yields CDR1 MNHEY and CDR2 SVGEGT. As DNA, the CDR3 is TGTGCCAGCAGTAAAGGCGGGGGAAATCAGCCCCAGCATTTT. Residues: CASSKGGGNQPQHF.

In its sample, this clonotype was seen many times. As DNA, the CDR3 is TGTGCCAGCAGCCCTGACAGGGGATACGCCGGGGAGCTGTTTTTT. Amino acid sequence: CASSPDRGYAGELFF. The chain links TRBV12-3 or TRBV12-4 to TRBJ2-2; 8 bases match TRBD1. The CDR3 consists of 15 residues. The ends lost 6 bases at V and 6 bases at J; junction bases unmatched: 9.

This clonotype occurred many times. A read error is possible here, since a much larger clone lies one base away. The chain has TRBV28 and TRBJ1-1, with D possibly being TRBD1 (6 bases). Germline values: CDR1 MDHEN, CDR2 SYDVKM. This CDR3 comprises 15 residues. In DNA form, the CDR3 reads TGTGCCAGCAGCCTACCCCTTGGGGGGCGGACTGAAACTTTCTTT. It encodes CASSLPLGGRTETFF. Complete variable domain (other parts from reference TRBV28 and TRBJ1-1): DVKVTQSSRYLVKRTGEKVFLECVQDMDHENMFWYRQDPGLGLRLIYFSYDVKMKEKGDIPEGYSVSREKKERFSLILESASTNQTSMYLCASSLPLGGRTETFFGQGTRLTVV.

This clonotype was found many times. The rearrangement uses TRBV12-3 or TRBV12-4 and TRBJ2-5, with D hard to call. The CDR3 runs 14 residues. Between the trimmed V and J ends, which lost 6 bases and 1 base, there was a span of 12 bases. The CDR3 here is CASSESAIQETQYF. Here the CDR3 DNA reads TGTGCCAGCAGCGAATCAGCCATCCAAGAGACCCAGTACTTC.

This clonotype was detected many times. CDR3 in DNA: TGCAGTGCTAGAAGGGCGGGAGCCTACGAGCAGTACTTC. It codes for CSARRAGAYEQYF. This rearrangement joins TRBV20-1 to TRBJ2-7, with 7 nucleotides matching TRBD2. Germline V gene sequence: CDR1 DFQATT, CDR2 SNEGSKA (reference sequence). This CDR3 comprises 13 residues. J was trimmed by 2 bases and V by 2 bases; bases with no gene match: 3.